This TCR beta chain was documented in a study of tumour-infiltrating T cells in Burkitt lymphoma. Study context: Survival, overall and progression-free, tracked with productive clonality.

Assay: immunoSEQ multiplex PCR; the TCRdb copy retains only in-frame clones and omits some. This sample carries 11,000 to 15,000 clones, approximately 30% of them seen once, and the ten largest clones take around 6.4%. This TCR was sampled from a human donor with diffuse large B-cell lymphoma. The source material was tumor tissue.

The CDR3, as DNA: TGCGCCAGCAGCTTGACTAGCGGTATCAATGAGCAGTTCTTC. Translation gives CASSLTSGINEQFF. The V call is TRBV5-1, the J call TRBJ2-1; 8 bases line up with TRBD2. CDR1 and CDR2 (germline): SGHRS, YFSETQ. There are 14 residues in the CDR3. After removal of 1 base from V and 6 bases from J, the junction contained 3 bases not matched to a gene. Filled out from reference TRBV5-1 and TRBJ2-1, the complete variable domain reads KAGVTQTPRYLIKTRGQQVTLSCSPISGHRSVSWYQQTPGQGLQFLFEYFSETQRNKGNFPGRFSGRQFSNSRSEMNVSTLELGDSALYLCASSLTSGINEQFFGPGTRLTVL.